The 27 T cell receptor beta chains reported below all come from one sample, sequenced in a study of blood T cell repertoires in COVID-19. Generated by immunoSEQ multiplex PCR, the TCRdb table keeps only in-frame clones and is missing some. The sample holds a few hundred thousand clones, 85% to 90% seen once. Source material: peripheral blood. All receptors come from a woman in her forties or fifties with COVID-19, enrolled during active disease.

The chain is built from TRBV19 and TRBJ2-3, with 7 bases fitting TRBD1. CDR3 length: 13 amino acids. Germline V lookup: CDR1 LNHDA, CDR2 SQIVND (reference sequence). V gave up 5 bases and J gave up 5 bases; unmatched junction bases: 4. Here the CDR3 reads CASSLTGVDTQYF. For the CDR3, the DNA is TGTGCCAGTAGTCTTACAGGGGTAGATACGCAGTATTTT.

This clone has only one observation. The chain links TRBV12-3 or TRBV12-4 to TRBJ2-5; TRBD1 aligns across 7 bases. CDR3 size: 13 residues. With 7 bases clipped from V and 2 bases from J, the junction kept 4 bases outside the gene matches. The CDR3 DNA follows: TGTGCCAGCACGAAGGGACAGCAAGAGACCCAGTACTTC. It specifies CASTKGQQETQYF.

The chain carries TRBV19 and TRBJ1-1; 12 nucleotides agree with TRBD1. Germline CDR1 reads LNHDA; CDR2 reads SQIVND (reference sequence). The V and J ends lost 6 bases and 3 bases, in that order; junction bases with no gene match: 5. The CDR3 covers 15 residues. The CDR3 bases are TGTGCCAGTAGGGGACAGGGGGCATGGTACACTGAAGCTTTCTTT. Protein sequence: CASRGQGAWYTEAFF.

The chain recombines TRBV30 with TRBJ1-1; weak D call: TRBD1 (5 bases). With 4 bases removed from V and 3 bases from J, the gap between germline ends came to 15 bases. Looked up from germline, CDR1 is GTSNPN and CDR2 is SVGIG (reference sequence). The CDR3 covers 14 residues. This CDR3 reads CAWTRGGAHTEAFF. The CDR3 coding sequence is TGTGCCTGGACCAGAGGAGGGGCTCACACTGAAGCTTTCTTT. Full variable domain (outside the CDR3, taken from reference TRBV30 and TRBJ1-1): SQTIHQWPATLVQPVGSPLSLECTVEGTSNPNLYWYRQAAGRGLQLLFYSVGIGQISSEVPQNLSASRPQDRQFILSSKKLLLSDSGFYLCAWTRGGAHTEAFFGQGTRLTVV.

This chain uses TRBV21-1 with TRBJ1-2; the table's D gene call, TRBD1, was not cross checked with the DNA. TRBV21-1 is a known pseudogene. This CDR3 is 15 amino acids long. CDR3 amino acids: CASSKGDRGESGYTF. Here the CDR3 DNA reads TGTGCCAGCAGCAAAGGGGACAGGGGTGAATCTGGCTACACCTTC.

The chain links TRBV18 to TRBJ2-2; D is perhaps TRBD2 (6 bases). The CDR3 totals 16 residues. CDR1 KGHSH and CDR2 LQKENI come from the germline V gene. Trimming left V 4 bases short and J 1 base short, with 13 bases between. The CDR3 DNA is TGTGCCAGCTCACTCGGGGGTACCCTGAACACCGGGGAGCTGTTTTTT. Translated: CASSLGGTLNTGELFF.

The rearrangement uses TRBV25-1 and TRBJ2-4; TRBD1 agrees at 8 bases. Germline CDR1 is MGHDK and CDR2 is SYGVNS. This CDR3 comprises 17 residues. V lost 9 bases, J lost 1 base, and 14 bases stayed unmatched. DNA of the CDR3: TGTGCCAGTCCCGGACGGACAGGGTCGGCGGCCAAAAACATTCAGTACTTC. Amino acid sequence: CASPGRTGSAAKNIQYF.

The chain links TRBV11-3 to TRBJ2-1; TRBD1 aligns across 8 bases. J was trimmed by 8 bases and V by 5 bases; bases with no gene match: 5. The CDR3 loop spans 13 amino acids. Per germline, CDR1 SGHNT and CDR2 YENEEA. CDR3 residues: CASSPQGVHEQFF. The CDR3 DNA is TGTGCCAGCAGCCCACAGGGGGTACATGAGCAGTTCTTC.

This clone showed up just a few times. The chain recombines TRBV19 with TRBJ1-2, with D possibly being TRBD1 (5 bases). Germline loops: CDR1 LNHDA, CDR2 SQIVND (reference sequence). Deletions cut 1 base from V and 2 bases from J, with 8 bases between. The CDR3 totals 14 residues. Written as DNA, the CDR3 is TGTGCCAGTAGTATAGGGAGACAGAACTATGGCTACACCTTC. Protein: CASSIGRQNYGYTF. Full variable domain (remainder filled in from reference TRBV19 and TRBJ1-2): DGGITQSPKYLFRKEGQNVTLSCEQNLNHDAMYWYRQDPGQGLRLIYYSQIVNDFQKGDIAEGYSVSREKKESFPLTVTSAQKNPTAFYLCASSIGRQNYGYTFGSGTRLTVV.

This clone was found many times. The V and J genes are TRBV4-3 and TRBJ1-6; D is perhaps TRBD1 (5 bases). Trimming took off 4 bases at V and 7 bases at J, with 20 bases between the two ends. CDR1 and CDR2 (germline): LGHNA, YSLEER. This CDR3 has 17 amino acids. The CDR3 is CASSRTLGGGTNSPLHF. CDR3 coding DNA: TGCGCCAGCAGCCGAACCTTGGGGGGAGGGACGAATTCACCCCTCCACTTT.

The chain employs TRBV12-5 and TRBJ1-5, with 8 bases lining up with TRBD1. The CDR3 runs to 14 residues. In germline, CDR1 is LGHNT, CDR2 FRNRAP. V shed 4 bases, J shed 5 bases, and the junction held 4 bases outside the gene matches. For the CDR3, the DNA is TGTGCTAGTGGTTCGCAGGGGGCTTATCAGCCCCAGCATTTT. Amino acids: CASGSQGAYQPQHF.

V and J are TRBV30 and TRBJ2-1; 9 nucleotides line up with TRBD2. Germline CDR1 reads GTSNPN; CDR2 reads SVGIG (reference sequence). J lost 15 bases, V lost 1 base, and 4 bases had no gene match. The CDR3 contains 11 residues. CDR3 sequence (DNA): TGTGCCTGGAGTGGCGGGAGGGCCCTGTTCTTC. Residues: CAWSGGRALFF.

The chain employs TRBV30 and TRBJ2-1, with D uncertain. CDR1 is GTSNPN, CDR2 SVGIG, per germline (reference sequence). CDR3 length: 12 residues. Deletions cut 2 bases from V and 9 bases from J, with 11 bases between. The CDR3 reads CAWSKSLGEQFF. CDR3 sequence (DNA): TGTGCCTGGAGTAAGTCCCTCGGTGAGCAGTTCTTC.

This sequence joins TRBV6-5 and TRBJ2-7, with D possibly being TRBD1 (5 bases). The CDR3 is 16 residues long. Trimming stripped 0 bases from V and 0 bases from J, with 12 bases between. CDR1 is MNHEY and CDR2 is SVGAGI in the germline V gene. This CDR3 is CASSYSGAVSSYEQYF. In DNA, the CDR3 is TGTGCCAGCAGTTACTCAGGGGCAGTTAGCTCCTACGAGCAGTACTTC.

The chain recombines TRBV10-3 with TRBJ1-5, with D maybe TRBD1 (5 bases). This CDR3 contains 15 residues. Trimming removed 10 bases from V and 2 bases from J, with 18 bases in between. Germline V lookup: CDR1 ENHRY, CDR2 SYGVKD. CDR3 protein: CATQGGSGGNQPQHF. In DNA, the CDR3 is TGTGCCACCCAAGGCGGCTCGGGGGGCAATCAGCCCCAGCATTTT.

The chain has TRBV30 and TRBJ1-3; D remains ambiguous. This CDR3 is 14 amino acids long. V gave up 2 bases and J gave up 2 bases, with 10 bases separating them. In germline, CDR1 is GTSNPN, CDR2 SVGIG (reference sequence). CDR3 sequence: CAWSPGIPGNTIYF. Written as DNA, the CDR3 is TGTGCCTGGAGTCCGGGTATCCCTGGAAACACCATATATTTT.

The chain carries TRBV18 and TRBJ2-3, with 9 nucleotides matching TRBD1. This CDR3 is built from 15 residues. The J segment lost 6 bases and the V segment lost 3 bases, leaving 7 bases of the junction unmatched. CDR1 is KGHSH and CDR2 is LQKENI in the germline V gene. The CDR3 DNA reads as TGTGCCAGCTCACCCGGGACAGGGAGGGTCGATACGCAGTATTTT. It is translated as CASSPGTGRVDTQYF.

The V gene is TRBV6-5, the J gene TRBJ2-3, with 8 bases fitting TRBD2. Germline V gene data show CDR1 as MNHEY and CDR2 as SVGAGI. The CDR3 sequence is 15 residues long. After removal of 6 bases from V and 7 bases from J, the junction contained 12 bases not matched to a gene. Here the CDR3 DNA reads TGTGCCAGCAGACGCTACCGGGAGGGCGCATATACGCAGTATTTT. This codes for CASRRYREGAYTQYF.

CDR3 in DNA: TGTGCCAGCAGCTTAAATCAACGACAGACGCCAAAGTATTTT. Protein: CASSLNQRQTPKYF. The V gene is TRBV5-4, the J gene TRBJ2-3, with TRBD1 as a possible D gene (5 bases). This CDR3 region has 14 residues. Germline CDR1 is SGHNT and CDR2 is YYREEE (reference sequence). Trimming stripped 2 bases from V and 13 bases from J, with 20 bases between.

The V call is TRBV5-1, the J call TRBJ2-1; 7 nucleotides line up with TRBD2. The CDR3 sequence is 15 residues long. Germline loops: CDR1 SGHRS, CDR2 YFSETQ. V dropped 7 bases and J dropped 3; count of bases not matched to a gene: 10. The CDR3 DNA reads TGCGCCAGCCGATCTGGGACTACAAACTACAATGAGCAGTTCTTC. It is translated as CASRSGTTNYNEQFF.

The rearrangement uses TRBV10-3 and TRBJ1-2; D perhaps matches TRBD1 (5 bases). The ends were cut back, 6 bases at V and 6 bases at J, with 17 bases in the middle. CDR3 length equals 14 residues. Germline V gene data show CDR1 as ENHRY and CDR2 as SYGVKD. In nucleotides, the CDR3 is TGTGCCATCAGCCCCCCAGGGAGGGGAAATGGCTACACCTTC. It encodes CAISPPGRGNGYTF.

The chain is built from TRBV24-1 and TRBJ2-7, with D possibly TRBD2 on 6 matching bases. The V end was cut by 5 bases, the J end by 5 bases, with 12 bases between. The germline V gene encodes CDR1 KGHDR and CDR2 SFDVKD. The CDR3 spans 13 residues. The CDR3 sequence is CATSGASGHEQYF. CDR3 nucleotides: TGTGCCACCAGTGGGGCGAGCGGGCACGAGCAGTACTTC.

The chain is built from TRBV19 and TRBJ1-5; D gene ambiguous. CDR1 and CDR2 from the germline V gene are LNHDA and SQIVND (reference sequence). The CDR3 length is 17 residues. The V end lost 0 bases, the J end lost 0 bases, and 12 bases lay between the germline ends. This chain's CDR3 is CASSIERPGYSNQPQHF. Written as DNA, the CDR3 is TGTGCCAGTAGTATAGAGCGTCCGGGGTATAGCAATCAGCCCCAGCATTTT. Supplemented by reference TRBV19 and TRBJ1-5, the full variable domain reads DGGITQSPKYLFRKEGQNVTLSCEQNLNHDAMYWYRQDPGQGLRLIYYSQIVNDFQKGDIAEGYSVSREKKESFPLTVTSAQKNPTAFYLCASSIERPGYSNQPQHFGDGTRLSIL.

V usage is TRBV5-1 and J usage is TRBJ2-1; a weak D match, TRBD2 (5 bases). Germline V gene lookup returns CDR1 SGHRS and CDR2 YFSETQ. Trimming shortened V by 0 bases and J by 0 bases, and 7 bases separated the two germline ends. This CDR3 has 15 residues. The CDR3 DNA sequence: TGCGCCAGCAGCTTGGTACGGGGCTCCTACAATGAGCAGTTCTTC. It codes for CASSLVRGSYNEQFF.

The chain uses TRBV6-2 or TRBV6-3 and TRBJ2-1; D not resolved. This CDR3 contains 16 residues. The V gene lost 5 bases and the J gene lost 11 bases, with 25 bases spanning the gap. Germline CDR1 MNHEY, CDR2 SVGEGT. The CDR3 DNA reads TGTGCCAGCAGTGACGATGACCCTCTATCAGGCGATCAGCAGTTCTTC. Encoded protein: CASSDDDPLSGDQQFF.

The rearrangement links TRBV6-6 to TRBJ1-5; 8 nucleotides align to TRBD1. V dropped 6 bases and J dropped 4; count of bases not matched to a gene: 5. The CDR3 has 14 residues. Germline CDR1 reads MNHNY; CDR2 reads SVGAGI (reference sequence). The CDR3 DNA follows: TGTGCCAGCAGGACAGGGGATGGGAATCAGCCCCAGCATTTT. This sequence encodes CASRTGDGNQPQHF.

The chain couples TRBV6-5 to TRBJ2-1, with 14 positions matching TRBD2. V lost 2 bases and J lost 6; bases outside the gene matches: 0. The CDR3 has 15 residues. Germline CDR1 reads MNHEY; CDR2 reads SVGAGI. CDR3 protein: CASSYGLAGGNEQFF. CDR3 coding DNA: TGTGCCAGCAGTTACGGACTAGCGGGGGGCAATGAGCAGTTCTTC.